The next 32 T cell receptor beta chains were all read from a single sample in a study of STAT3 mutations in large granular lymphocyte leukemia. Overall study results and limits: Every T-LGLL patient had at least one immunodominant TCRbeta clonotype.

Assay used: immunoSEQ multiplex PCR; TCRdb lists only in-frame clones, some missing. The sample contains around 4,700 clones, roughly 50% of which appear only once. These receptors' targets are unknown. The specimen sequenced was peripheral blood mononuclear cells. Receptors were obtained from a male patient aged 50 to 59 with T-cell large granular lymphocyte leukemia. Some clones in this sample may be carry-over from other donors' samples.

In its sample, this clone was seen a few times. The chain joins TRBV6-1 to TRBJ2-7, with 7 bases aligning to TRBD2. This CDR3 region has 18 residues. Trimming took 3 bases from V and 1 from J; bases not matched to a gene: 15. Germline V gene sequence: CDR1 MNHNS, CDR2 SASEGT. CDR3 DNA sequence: TGTGCCAGCAGTGACTGGACTAGACGCAGGGTTCGGTCCTACGAGCAGTACTTC. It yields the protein CASSDWTRRRVRSYEQYF.

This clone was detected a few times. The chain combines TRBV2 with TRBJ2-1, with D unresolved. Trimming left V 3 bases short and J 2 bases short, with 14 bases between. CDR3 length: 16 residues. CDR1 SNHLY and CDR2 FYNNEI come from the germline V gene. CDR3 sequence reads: CASSDYLYRAYNEQFF. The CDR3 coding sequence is TGTGCCAGCAGTGATTACCTTTACCGGGCCTACAATGAGCAGTTCTTC. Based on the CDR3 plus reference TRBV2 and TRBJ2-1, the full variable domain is EPEVTQTPSHQVTQMGQEVILRCVPISNHLYFYWYRQILGQKVEFLVSFYNNEISEKSEIFDDQFSVERPDGSNFTLKIRSTKLEDSAMYFCASSDYLYRAYNEQFFGPGTRLTVL.

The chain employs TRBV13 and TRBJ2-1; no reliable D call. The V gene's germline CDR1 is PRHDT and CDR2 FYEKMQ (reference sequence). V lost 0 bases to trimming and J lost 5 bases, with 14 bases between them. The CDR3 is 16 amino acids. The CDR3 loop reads CASSLGLASGDNEQFF. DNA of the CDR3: TGTGCCAGCAGCTTAGGGCTGGCTAGTGGGGACAATGAGCAGTTCTTC.

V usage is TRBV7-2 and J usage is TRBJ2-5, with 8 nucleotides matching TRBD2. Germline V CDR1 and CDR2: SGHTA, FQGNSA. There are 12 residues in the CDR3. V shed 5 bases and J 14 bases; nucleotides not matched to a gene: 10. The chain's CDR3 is CASSDGGLAPYF. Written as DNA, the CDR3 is TGTGCCAGCAGCGATGGAGGACTAGCCCCCTACTTC.

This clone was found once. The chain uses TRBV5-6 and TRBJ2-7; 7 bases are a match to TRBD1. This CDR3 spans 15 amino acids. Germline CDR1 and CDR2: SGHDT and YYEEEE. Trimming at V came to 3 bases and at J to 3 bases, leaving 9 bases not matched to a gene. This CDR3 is CASSSTGQENYEQYF. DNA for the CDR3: TGTGCCAGCAGCTCTACAGGACAGGAGAACTACGAGCAGTACTTC.

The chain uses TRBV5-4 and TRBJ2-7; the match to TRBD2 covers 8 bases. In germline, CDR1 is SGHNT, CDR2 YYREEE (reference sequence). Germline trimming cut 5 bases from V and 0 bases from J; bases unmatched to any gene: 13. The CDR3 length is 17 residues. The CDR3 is CASSQGLAGAYSYEQYF. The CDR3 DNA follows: TGTGCCAGCAGTCAGGGGCTAGCGGGCGCCTACTCCTACGAGCAGTACTTC.

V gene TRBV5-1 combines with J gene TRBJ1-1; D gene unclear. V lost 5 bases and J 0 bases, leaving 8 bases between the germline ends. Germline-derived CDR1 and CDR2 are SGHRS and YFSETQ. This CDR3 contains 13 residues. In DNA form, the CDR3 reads TGCGCCAGCAGAAACAGCCTGAACACTGAAGCTTTCTTT. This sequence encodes CASRNSLNTEAFF.

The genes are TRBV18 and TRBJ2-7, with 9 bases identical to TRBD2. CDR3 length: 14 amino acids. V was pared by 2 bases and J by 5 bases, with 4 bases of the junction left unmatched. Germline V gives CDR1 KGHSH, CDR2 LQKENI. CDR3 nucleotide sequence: TGTGCCAGCTCACCAGGAGCGGGAGGCGACGAGCAGTACTTC. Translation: CASSPGAGGDEQYF.

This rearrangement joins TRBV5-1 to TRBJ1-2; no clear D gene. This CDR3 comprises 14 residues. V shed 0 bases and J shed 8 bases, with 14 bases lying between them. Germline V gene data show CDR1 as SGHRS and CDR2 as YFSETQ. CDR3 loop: CASSLESAAGGYTF. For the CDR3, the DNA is TGCGCCAGCAGCTTGGAATCCGCCGCCGGGGGCTACACCTTC.

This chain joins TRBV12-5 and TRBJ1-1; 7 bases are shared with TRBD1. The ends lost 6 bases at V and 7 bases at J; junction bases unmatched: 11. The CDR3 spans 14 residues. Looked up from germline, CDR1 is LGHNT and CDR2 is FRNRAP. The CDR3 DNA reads TGTGCTAGTGGCCCTCCCAGGGGGGTAGGTGAAGCTTTCTTT. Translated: CASGPPRGVGEAFF.

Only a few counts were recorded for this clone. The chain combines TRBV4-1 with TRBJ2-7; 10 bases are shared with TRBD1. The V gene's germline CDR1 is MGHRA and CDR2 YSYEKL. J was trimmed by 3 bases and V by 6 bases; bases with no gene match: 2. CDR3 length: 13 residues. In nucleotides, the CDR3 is TGCGCCAGCAGTCGGGACAGGGGCTACGAGCAGTACTTC. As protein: CASSRDRGYEQYF.

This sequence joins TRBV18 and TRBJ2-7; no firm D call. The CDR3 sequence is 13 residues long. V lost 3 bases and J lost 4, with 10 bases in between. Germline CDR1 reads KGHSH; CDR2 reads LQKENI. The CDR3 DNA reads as TGTGCCAGCTCACCCCTCAGAGGTTACGAGCAGTACTTC. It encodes CASSPLRGYEQYF.

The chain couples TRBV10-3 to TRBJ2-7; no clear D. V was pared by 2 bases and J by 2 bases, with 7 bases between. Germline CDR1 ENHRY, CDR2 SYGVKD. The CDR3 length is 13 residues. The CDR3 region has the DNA TGTGCCATCAGTGAGGGCCCCACCTACGAGCAGTACTTC. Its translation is CAISEGPTYEQYF.

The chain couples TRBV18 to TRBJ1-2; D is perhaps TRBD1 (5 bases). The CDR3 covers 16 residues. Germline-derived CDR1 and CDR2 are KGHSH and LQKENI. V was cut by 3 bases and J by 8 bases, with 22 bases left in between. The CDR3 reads CASSPPLFQGREGYTF. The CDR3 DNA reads TGTGCCAGCTCACCTCCCCTCTTCCAGGGAAGGGAGGGCTACACCTTC.

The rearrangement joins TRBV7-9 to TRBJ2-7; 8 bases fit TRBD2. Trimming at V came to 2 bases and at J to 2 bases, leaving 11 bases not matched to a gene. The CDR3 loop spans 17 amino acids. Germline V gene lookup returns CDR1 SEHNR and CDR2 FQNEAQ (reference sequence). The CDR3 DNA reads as TGTGCCAGCAGCTTACCTATCACGGGAGGGAACCCCTACGAGCAGTACTTC. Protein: CASSLPITGGNPYEQYF.

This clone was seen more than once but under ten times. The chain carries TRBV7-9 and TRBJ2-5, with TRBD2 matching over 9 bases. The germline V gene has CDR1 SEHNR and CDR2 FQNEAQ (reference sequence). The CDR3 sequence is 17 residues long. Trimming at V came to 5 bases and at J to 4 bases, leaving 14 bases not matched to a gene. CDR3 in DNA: TGTGCCAGCAGCCCGGGACTAGCTGGACGACTAGGAGAGACCCAGTACTTC. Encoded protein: CASSPGLAGRLGETQYF.

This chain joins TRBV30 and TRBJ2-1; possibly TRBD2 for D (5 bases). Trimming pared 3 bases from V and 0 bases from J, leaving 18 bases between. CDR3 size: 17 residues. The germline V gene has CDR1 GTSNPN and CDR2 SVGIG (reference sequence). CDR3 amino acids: CAWSRPQLGSSYNEQFF. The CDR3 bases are TGTGCCTGGAGCCGACCTCAACTAGGGAGCTCCTACAATGAGCAGTTCTTC.

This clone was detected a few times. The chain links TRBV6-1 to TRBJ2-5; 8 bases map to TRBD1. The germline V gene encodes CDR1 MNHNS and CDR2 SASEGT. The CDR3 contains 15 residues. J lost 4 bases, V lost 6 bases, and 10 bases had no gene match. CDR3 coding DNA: TGTGCCAGCAGATTCGGGACAGGAGGAGGAGAGACCCAGTACTTC. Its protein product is CASRFGTGGGETQYF.

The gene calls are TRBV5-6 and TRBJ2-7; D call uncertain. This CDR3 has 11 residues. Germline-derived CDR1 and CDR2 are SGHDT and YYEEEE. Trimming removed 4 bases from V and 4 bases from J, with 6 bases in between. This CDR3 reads CASSTAYEQYF. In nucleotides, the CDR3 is TGTGCCAGCAGCACCGCTTACGAGCAGTACTTC.

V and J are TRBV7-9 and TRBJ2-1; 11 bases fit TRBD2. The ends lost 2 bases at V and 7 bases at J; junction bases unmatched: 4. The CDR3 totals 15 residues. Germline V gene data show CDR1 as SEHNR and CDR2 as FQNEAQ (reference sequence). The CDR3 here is CASSLQLAGVNEQFF. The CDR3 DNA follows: TGTGCCAGCAGCTTACAACTAGCGGGAGTTAATGAGCAGTTCTTC. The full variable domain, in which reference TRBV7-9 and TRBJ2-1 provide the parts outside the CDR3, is DTGVSQNPRHKITKRGQNVTFRCDPISEHNRLYWYRQTLGQGPEFLTYFQNEAQLEKSRLLSDRFSAERPKGSFSTLEIQRTEQGDSAMYLCASSLQLAGVNEQFFGPGTRLTVL.

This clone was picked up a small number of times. CDR3 protein: CATSRDWDRVDGYTF. In DNA form, the CDR3 reads TGTGCCACCAGCAGAGATTGGGACAGGGTGGATGGCTACACCTTC. V gene TRBV15 combines with J gene TRBJ1-2, with 9 bases matching TRBD1. This CDR3 has 15 residues. The germline gives CDR1 LNHNV, CDR2 YYDKDF (reference sequence). Trimming took 0 bases from V and 6 from J; bases not matched to a gene: 5. Full variable domain (rest looked up from reference TRBV15 and TRBJ1-2): DAMVIQNPRYQVTQFGKPVTLSCSQTLNHNVMYWYQQKSSQAPKLLFHYYDKDFNNEADTPDNFQSRRPNTSFCFLDIRSPGLGDTAMYLCATSRDWDRVDGYTFGSGTRLTVV.

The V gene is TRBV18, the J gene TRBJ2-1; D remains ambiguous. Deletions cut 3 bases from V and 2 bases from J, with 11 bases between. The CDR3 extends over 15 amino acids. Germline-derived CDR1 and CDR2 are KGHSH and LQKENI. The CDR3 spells CASSPTGLTYNEQFF. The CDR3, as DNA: TGTGCCAGCTCACCCACTGGTCTAACCTACAATGAGCAGTTCTTC.

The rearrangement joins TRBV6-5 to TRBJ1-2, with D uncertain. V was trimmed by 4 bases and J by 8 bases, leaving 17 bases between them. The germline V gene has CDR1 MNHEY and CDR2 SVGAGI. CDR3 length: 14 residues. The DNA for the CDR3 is TGTGCCAGCAGTTCCCTCACGGGTAAAGGGGGCTACACCTTC. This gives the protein CASSSLTGKGGYTF.

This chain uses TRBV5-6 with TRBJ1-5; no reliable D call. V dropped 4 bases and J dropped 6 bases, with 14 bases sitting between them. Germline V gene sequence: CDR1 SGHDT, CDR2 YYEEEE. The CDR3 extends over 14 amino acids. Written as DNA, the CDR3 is TGTGCCAGCAGCCCGGGATACGGGTTTCAGCCCCAGCATTTT. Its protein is CASSPGYGFQPQHF.

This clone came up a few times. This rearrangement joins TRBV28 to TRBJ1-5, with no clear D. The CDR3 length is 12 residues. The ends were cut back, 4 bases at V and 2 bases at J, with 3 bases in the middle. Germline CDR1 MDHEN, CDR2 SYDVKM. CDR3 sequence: CASSYGNQPQHF. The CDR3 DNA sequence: TGTGCCAGCAGTTATGGCAATCAGCCCCAGCATTTT.

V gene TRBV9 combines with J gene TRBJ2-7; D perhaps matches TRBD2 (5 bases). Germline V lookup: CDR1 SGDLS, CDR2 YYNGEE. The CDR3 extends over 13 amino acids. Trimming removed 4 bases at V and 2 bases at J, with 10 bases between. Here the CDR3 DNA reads TGTGCCAGCAGCTTAGGGAGCCCCTACGAGCAGTACTTC. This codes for CASSLGSPYEQYF. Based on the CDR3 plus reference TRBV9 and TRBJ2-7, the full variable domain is DSGVTQTPKHLITATGQRVTLRCSPRSGDLSVYWYQQSLDQGLQFLIQYYNGEERAKGNILERFSAQQFPDLHSELNLSSLELGDSALYFCASSLGSPYEQYFGPGTRLTVT.

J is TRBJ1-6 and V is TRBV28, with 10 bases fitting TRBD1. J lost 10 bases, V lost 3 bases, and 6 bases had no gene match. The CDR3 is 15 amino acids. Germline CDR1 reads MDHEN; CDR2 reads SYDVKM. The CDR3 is CASSLTGGNRSPLHF. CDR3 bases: TGTGCCAGCAGTTTGACAGGGGGCAACCGATCACCCCTCCACTTT.

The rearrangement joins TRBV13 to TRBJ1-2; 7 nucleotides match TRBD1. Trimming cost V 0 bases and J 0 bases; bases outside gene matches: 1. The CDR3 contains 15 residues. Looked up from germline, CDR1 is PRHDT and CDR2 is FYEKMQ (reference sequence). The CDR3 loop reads CASSLGRGSNYGYTF. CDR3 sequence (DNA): TGTGCCAGCAGCTTAGGCAGGGGGTCTAACTATGGCTACACCTTC.

The CDR3 spells CASSGPRGEQFF. The CDR3 DNA sequence: TGTGCCAGCAGCGGACCCAGGGGTGAGCAGTTCTTC. V is TRBV9 and J is TRBJ2-1; TRBD1 might be the D (6 bases). V was pared by 3 bases and J by 9 bases, with 10 bases between. The CDR3 consists of 12 residues. CDR1 is SGDLS, CDR2 YYNGEE, per germline.

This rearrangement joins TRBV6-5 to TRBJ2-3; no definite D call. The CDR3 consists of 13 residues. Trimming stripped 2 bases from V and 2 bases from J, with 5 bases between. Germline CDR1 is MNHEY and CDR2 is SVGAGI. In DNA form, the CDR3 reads TGTGCCAGCAGTTACGCCGACACAGATACGCAGTATTTT. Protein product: CASSYADTDTQYF.

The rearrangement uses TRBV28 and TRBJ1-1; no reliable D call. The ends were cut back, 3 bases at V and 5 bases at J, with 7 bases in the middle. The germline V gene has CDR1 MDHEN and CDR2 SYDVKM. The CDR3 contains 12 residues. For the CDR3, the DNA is TGTGCCAGCAGTTTGGCGGGGACTGAAGCTTTCTTT. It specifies CASSLAGTEAFF.

The CDR3 reads CAWRSLLGTEAFF. The CDR3 DNA sequence: TGTGCCTGGAGGTCGCTACTCGGGACTGAAGCTTTCTTT. The V gene is TRBV30, the J gene TRBJ1-1; D not certain. Germline V gives CDR1 GTSNPN, CDR2 SVGIG (reference sequence). This CDR3 spans 13 amino acids. V lost 3 bases and J lost 5, with 13 bases in between.